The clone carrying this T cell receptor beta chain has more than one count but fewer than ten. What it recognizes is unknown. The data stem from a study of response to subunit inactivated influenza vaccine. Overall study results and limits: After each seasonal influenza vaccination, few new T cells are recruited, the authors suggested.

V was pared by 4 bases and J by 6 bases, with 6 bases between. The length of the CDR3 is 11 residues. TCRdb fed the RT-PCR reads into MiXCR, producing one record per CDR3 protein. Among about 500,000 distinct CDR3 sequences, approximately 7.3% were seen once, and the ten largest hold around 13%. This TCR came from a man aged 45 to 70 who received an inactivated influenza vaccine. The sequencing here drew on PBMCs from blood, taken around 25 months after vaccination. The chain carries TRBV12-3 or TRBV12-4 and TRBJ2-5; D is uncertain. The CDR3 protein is CASSSGKTQYF. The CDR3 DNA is TGTGCCAGCAGTTCTGGGAAGACCCAGTACTTC.